This entry lists 15 T cell receptor beta chains sequenced from one sample in a study of Tregs in tolerant kidney transplant recipients. Assay: immunoSEQ multiplex PCR; the TCRdb copy retains only in-frame clones and omits some. The table includes tens of thousands of clones, more than 85% detected once. Recipients received nonmyeloablative bone marrow transplants from related graft donors, with transient mixed chimerism. The sample was CD4+ T cells from blood (PBMCs), taken 12 months after the transplant. These receptors were collected from a human patient who received a combined kidney and bone marrow transplant. The graft donor may have contributed some T cells.

The chain carries TRBV4-2 and TRBJ2-7; TRBD2 agrees at 15 bases. Germline assignment: CDR1 LGHNA and CDR2 YNFKEQ. After removal of 2 bases from V and 1 base from J, the junction contained 12 bases not matched to a gene. CDR3 length equals 20 residues. CDR3 residues: CASSQSFGTSGRPISYEQYF. CDR3 coding DNA: TGTGCCAGCAGCCAAAGCTTCGGGACTAGCGGGAGGCCGATATCCTACGAGCAGTACTTC.

The rearrangement links TRBV6-6 to TRBJ1-2; maybe TRBD1 (6 bases). CDR1 MNHNY and CDR2 SVGAGI come from the germline V gene (reference sequence). Trimming pared 6 bases from V and 3 bases from J, leaving 8 bases between. The CDR3 has 12 residues. This chain's CDR3 is CASSRGDYGYTF. CDR3 in DNA: TGTGCCAGCAGCAGGGGCGACTATGGCTACACCTTC.

The CDR3 loop reads CASSSPYRVDEQYF. The CDR3 coding sequence is TGTGCCAGCAGCTCCCCGTACAGGGTAGACGAGCAGTACTTC. V is TRBV7-2 and J is TRBJ2-7, with TRBD1 as a possible D gene (6 bases). This CDR3 has 14 residues. Germline CDR1 and CDR2: SGHTA and FQGNSA. Trimming shortened V by 4 bases and J by 5 bases, and 15 bases separated the two germline ends.

This chain uses TRBV5-6 with TRBJ2-7; 8 nucleotides agree with TRBD2. The germline CDR1 and CDR2 sequences are SGHDT and YYEEEE. Unmatched junction bases numbered 8, after V lost 0 bases and J lost 6 bases. There are 15 residues in the CDR3. For the CDR3, the DNA is TGTGCCAGCAGCTTGGAGGTAGCGGGGCTTAGCGAGCAGTACTTC. As protein: CASSLEVAGLSEQYF.

This clone was observed a few times. The rearrangement links TRBV10-3 to TRBJ2-3; 8 nucleotides agree with TRBD2. V shed 4 bases, J shed 4 bases, and the junction held 7 bases outside the gene matches. The V gene's germline CDR1 is ENHRY and CDR2 SYGVKD. The CDR3 totals 15 residues. For the CDR3, the DNA is TGTGCCATCAGTGGGGGACTAGGAGGCTCAGATACGCAGTATTTT. Its protein product is CAISGGLGGSDTQYF.

This clone was observed a few times. The V gene is TRBV7-9, the J gene TRBJ1-2; 7 nucleotides match TRBD1. V shed 5 bases, J shed 6 bases, and the junction held 9 bases outside the gene matches. The CDR3 is 14 residues long. From germline, CDR1 is SEHNR and CDR2 FQNEAQ (reference sequence). CDR3 residues: CASSPRQGRNGYTF. The CDR3 DNA reads as TGTGCCAGCAGCCCCAGACAGGGTAGGAATGGCTACACCTTC.

This chain joins TRBV5-1 and TRBJ2-2; TRBD1 agrees at 7 bases. V lost 0 bases to trimming and J lost 4 bases; unmatched junction nucleotides: 6. CDR3 size: 16 residues. Germline lookup yields CDR1 SGHRS and CDR2 YFSETQ. CDR3 bases: TGCGCCAGCAGCTTGGGGGAGAGGGGGCCCACCGGGGAGCTGTTTTTT. Its translation is CASSLGERGPTGELFF.

This chain connects TRBV27 to TRBJ2-3; possible D gene TRBD2, 5 bases. In germline, CDR1 is MNHEY, CDR2 SMNVEV (reference sequence). Trimming pared 3 bases from V and 2 bases from J, leaving 15 bases between. The CDR3 contains 16 residues. The CDR3 here is CASSFGGGFNTDTQYF. CDR3 DNA sequence: TGTGCCAGCAGTTTTGGCGGAGGCTTCAACACAGATACGCAGTATTTT.

The chain uses TRBV18 and TRBJ2-2; 11 nucleotides match TRBD2. CDR1 is KGHSH, CDR2 LQKENI, per germline. This CDR3 has 18 amino acids. J gave up 2 bases and V 2 bases, and 7 bases lay outside the gene matches. This CDR3 reads CASSPGALAGANTGELFF. CDR3 DNA sequence: TGTGCCAGCTCACCAGGGGCACTAGCGGGAGCTAACACCGGGGAGCTGTTTTTT.

This chain links TRBV5-4 with TRBJ2-1; TRBD2 aligns across 8 bases. The CDR3 covers 15 residues. Trimming took 6 bases from V and 6 from J; bases not matched to a gene: 11. Germline-derived CDR1 and CDR2 are SGHNT and YYREEE (reference sequence). This chain's CDR3 is CASIRAGVTSNEQFF. CDR3 coding DNA: TGTGCCAGCATACGAGCGGGAGTGACAAGCAATGAGCAGTTCTTC.

The chain couples TRBV27 to TRBJ2-2; 7 bases map to TRBD1. CDR1 and CDR2 from the germline V gene are MNHEY and SMNVEV (reference sequence). CDR3 length: 14 amino acids. V was clipped by 6 bases and J by 4 bases; unmatched bases: 5. The CDR3 coding sequence is TGTGCCAGCAGGCGGACAGGCGTCACCGGGGAGCTGTTTTTT. Translated: CASRRTGVTGELFF.

The V and J genes are TRBV15 and TRBJ1-5; the match to TRBD1 covers 10 bases. V shed 3 bases, J shed 5 bases, and the junction held 4 bases outside the gene matches. CDR3 length: 15 amino acids. The germline CDR1 and CDR2 sequences are LNHNV and YYDKDF (reference sequence). CDR3 bases: TGTGCCACCAGCAGGAGGACAGGGGGGGATCAGCCCCAGCATTTT. This sequence encodes CATSRRTGGDQPQHF.

The chain recombines TRBV5-6 with TRBJ1-4, with a weak D call TRBD1 (6 bases). The V end was cut by 0 bases, the J end by 5 bases, with 8 bases between. The CDR3 sequence is 14 residues long. Per germline, CDR1 SGHDT and CDR2 YYEEEE. The DNA for the CDR3 is TGTGCCAGCAGCTTGGCAGGGGTCAATGAAAAACTGTTTTTT. This sequence encodes CASSLAGVNEKLFF.

The chain is built from TRBV11-3 and TRBJ2-2; a possible D gene is TRBD2 (6 bases). Germline loops: CDR1 SGHNT, CDR2 YENEEA. V was trimmed by 8 bases and J by 5 bases, leaving 15 bases between them. This CDR3 contains 14 residues. CDR3 sequence (DNA): TGTGCCAGCGCGGCGGGGTCGGTGACCGGGGAGCTGTTTTTT. Translation gives CASAAGSVTGELFF.

The chain uses TRBV5-1 and TRBJ2-3; D is perhaps TRBD2 (8 bases). Germline V gene sequence: CDR1 SGHRS, CDR2 YFSETQ. The CDR3 contains 20 residues. The V and J ends lost 4 bases and 0 bases respectively, with 27 bases between them. The CDR3 DNA reads TGCGCCAGCAGCCCTCAGGGGGGGTTAGCGGGACCAACTAGCACAGATACGCAGTATTTT. Translating it yields CASSPQGGLAGPTSTDTQYF.